Below are 18 T cell receptor beta chains sequenced from a single sample in a study of T cells in Graves' hyperthyroidism and ophthalmopathy. RNA transcripts served as the template for amplifying TCR beta CDR3 regions. The HTBI primer set was used in a first-round RT-PCR of the TCR CDR3. Via MiXCR, TCRdb re-called the multiplex PCR reads, giving one row per CDR3 protein. The sample has fewer than 450,000 distinct CDR3 sequences, over 12% seen once; the top ten hold 25% to 30%. Sequencing was done on a sample of blood. These receptors were collected from a man between 50 and 59 years old with Graves' ophthalmopathy.

This clonotype was picked up many times. This sequence joins TRBV20-1 and TRBJ2-7; 7 bases are a match to TRBD2. There are 14 residues in the CDR3. V lost 4 bases, J lost 6 bases, and 12 bases stayed unmatched. Per germline, CDR1 DFQATT and CDR2 SNEGSKA (reference sequence). CDR3 bases: TGCAGTGCTACGGGTGTGGGAGGGCCTCTCGAGCAGTACTTC. Translation: CSATGVGGPLEQYF.

In DNA, the CDR3 is TGTGCCAGCAGCGCCCGGCGGGGAAGCTCCTACGAGCAGTACTTC. Translating it yields CASSARRGSSYEQYF. V gene TRBV4-2 combines with J gene TRBJ2-7; the D gene is possibly TRBD2 (6 bases). Germline lookup yields CDR1 LGHNA and CDR2 YNFKEQ. Trimming took 5 bases from V and 0 from J, leaving 14 bases between them. CDR3 length: 15 residues.

This clonotype was recorded at least ten times. V usage is TRBV12-3 or TRBV12-4 and J usage is TRBJ2-7; 10 bases agree with TRBD2. The V gene end was trimmed by 5 bases and the J gene end by 6 bases; junction bases not matched to a gene: 16. The CDR3 spans 17 residues. The CDR3 is CASSPPSSGTSVREQYF. DNA of the CDR3: TGTGCCAGCAGTCCCCCCAGTTCCGGGACTAGCGTGCGCGAGCAGTACTTC.

This clonotype has a count of ten or more. This chain joins TRBV2 and TRBJ2-7; TRBD2 agrees at 7 bases. Germline CDR1 reads SNHLY; CDR2 reads FYNNEI. With 6 bases clipped from V and 0 bases from J, the junction kept 8 bases outside the gene matches. This CDR3 is 15 amino acids long. The CDR3 spells CASSPDTSASYEQYF. The CDR3 DNA is TGTGCCAGCAGCCCCGATACTAGCGCCTCCTACGAGCAGTACTTC.

There are many counts of this clonotype. This sequence joins TRBV28 and TRBJ1-4, with D uncertain. Germline V gene data show CDR1 as MDHEN and CDR2 as SYDVKM. Trimming removed 4 bases from V and 2 bases from J, with 11 bases in between. This CDR3 contains 15 residues. CDR3 coding DNA: TGTGCCAGCAGTTACCAGCCTCTGACTAATGAAAAACTGTTTTTT. This encodes CASSYQPLTNEKLFF.

This clonotype was counted ten times or more. The chain uses TRBV18 and TRBJ2-1; 9 nucleotides line up with TRBD2. The CDR3 consists of 15 residues. Germline assignment: CDR1 KGHSH and CDR2 LQKENI. With 8 bases clipped from V and 9 bases from J, the junction kept 14 bases outside the gene matches. CDR3 sequence (DNA): TGTGCCAGCACGGGACTAGCAGACCATTCAAGTGAGCAGTTCTTC. Translation gives CASTGLADHSSEQFF. The full variable domain, completed using reference TRBV18 and TRBJ2-1, is NAGVMQNPRHLVRRRGQEARLRCSPMKGHSHVYWYRQLPEEGLKFMVYLQKENIIDESGMPKERFSAEFPKEGPSILRIQQVVRGDSAAYFCASTGLADHSSEQFFGPGTRLTVL.

The table lists this clonotype with a few counts. This chain uses TRBV12-5 with TRBJ1-1; D is unclear. CDR3 size: 11 residues. Trimming shortened V by 7 bases and J by 1 base, and 4 bases separated the two germline ends. In germline, CDR1 is LGHNT, CDR2 FRNRAP. This CDR3 is CASVRNTEAFF. The CDR3 coding sequence is TGTGCTAGTGTCCGGAACACTGAAGCTTTCTTT.

The V call is TRBV24-1, the J call TRBJ2-1; 8 bases agree with TRBD2. This CDR3 is built from 14 residues. With V trimmed by 5 bases and J by 9 bases, 8 bases remained unmatched. Germline CDR1 and CDR2: KGHDR and SFDVKD. This chain's CDR3 is CATSAGTSWSEQFF. The DNA for the CDR3 is TGTGCCACCAGTGCAGGGACTAGTTGGAGTGAGCAGTTCTTC.

This clonotype was found many times. The chain links TRBV28 to TRBJ1-5; D gene uncertain. Trimming left V 2 bases short and J 7 bases short, with 12 bases between. CDR1 and CDR2 (germline): MDHEN, SYDVKM. This CDR3 is built from 14 residues. CDR3 sequence (DNA): TGTGCCAGCAGTTTAGGGCACCCTAAACAGCCCCAGCATTTT. Amino acid sequence: CASSLGHPKQPQHF.

There are many counts of this clonotype. The CDR3 is CASRSWGDGQETQYF. In DNA form, the CDR3 reads TGTGCCAGCAGGTCATGGGGTGATGGCCAAGAGACCCAGTACTTC. The rearrangement uses TRBV27 and TRBJ2-5; D is uncertain. Germline V CDR1 and CDR2: MNHEY, SMNVEV (reference sequence). The CDR3 covers 15 residues. Trimming pared 6 bases from V and 1 base from J, leaving 15 bases between.

This clonotype was recorded many times. V and J are TRBV30 and TRBJ2-6; no reliable D call. Trimming removed 1 base at V and 4 bases at J, with 8 bases between. Germline V CDR1 and CDR2: GTSNPN, SVGIG (reference sequence). CDR3 size: 14 residues. CDR3: CAWSARTGANVLTF. CDR3 bases: TGTGCCTGGAGTGCCCGGACGGGGGCCAACGTCCTGACTTTC. Based on the CDR3 plus reference TRBV30 and TRBJ2-6, the full variable domain is SQTIHQWPATLVQPVGSPLSLECTVEGTSNPNLYWYRQAAGRGLQLLFYSVGIGQISSEVPQNLSASRPQDRQFILSSKKLLLSDSGFYLCAWSARTGANVLTFGAGSRLTVL.

This clonotype was seen ten or more times. The chain uses TRBV11-1 and TRBJ2-5; maybe TRBD2 (6 bases). The CDR3 spans 15 residues. The V end lost 2 bases, the J end lost 2 bases, and 12 bases lay between the germline ends. Germline CDR1 and CDR2: SGHAT and FQDESV (reference sequence). CDR3 loop: CASSLQSGVQETQYF. In nucleotides, the CDR3 is TGTGCCAGCAGCTTACAGTCGGGGGTTCAAGAGACCCAGTACTTC.

Comment on this clonotype: A junction boundary mismatches the germline segment, possibly from a read error. The CDR3 DNA follows: TGCGCCAGCAGCCAAGAACAGGGAGTTTCCGGGGAGCTGCTTTTT. Translation gives CASSQEQGVSGELLF. This chain connects TRBV4-1 to TRBJ2-2; TRBD1 might be the D (6 bases). This CDR3 spans 15 amino acids. The germline CDR1 and CDR2 sequences are MGHRA and YSYEKL.

In its sample, this clonotype was seen many times. The CDR3 is CASSGGEGGNQPQHF. DNA of the CDR3: TGTGCCAGCAGTGGGGGGGAGGGCGGCAATCAGCCCCAGCATTTT. The rearrangement links TRBV28 to TRBJ1-5, with D perhaps TRBD1 (5 bases). Trimming took 5 bases from V and 2 from J, leaving 13 bases between them. This CDR3 is 15 amino acids long. Germline-derived CDR1 and CDR2 are MDHEN and SYDVKM.

This clonotype was counted ten times or more. The rearrangement uses TRBV28 and TRBJ2-7; tentative D call: TRBD1 (5 bases). The V gene lost 7 bases and the J gene lost 1 base, with 14 bases spanning the gap. Germline CDR1 is MDHEN and CDR2 is SYDVKM. The CDR3 consists of 14 residues. CDR3 coding DNA: TGTGCCAGCATGGGGCGGCAGCCTTCCTACGAGCAGTACTTC. Amino acid sequence: CASMGRQPSYEQYF.

This clonotype was detected many times. One junction end does not reproduce the germline sequence, and a read error may be involved. The chain couples TRBV18 to TRBJ2-1, with D perhaps matching TRBD1 (5 bases). Looked up from germline, CDR1 is KGHSH and CDR2 is LQKENI. The CDR3 has 14 residues. The CDR3 DNA is TGTGCCAGCTCACCAAGTTTTGCGGACAATAAGCAGTTCTTC. The encoded protein is CASSPSFADNKQFF. The full variable domain, its missing parts supplied by reference TRBV18 and TRBJ2-1, is NAGVMQNPRHLVRRRGQEARLRCSPMKGHSHVYWYRQLPEEGLKFMVYLQKENIIDESGMPKERFSAEFPKEGPSILRIQQVVRGDSAAYFCASSPSFADNKQFFGPGTRLTVL.

This clonotype has a count of ten or more. This chain uses TRBV9 with TRBJ2-3, with TRBD2 matching 9 bases. Germline-derived CDR1 and CDR2 are SGDLS and YYNGEE. J was trimmed by 6 bases and V by 0 bases; bases with no gene match: 17. There are 19 residues in the CDR3. CDR3 loop: CASSVAAGTSTSLSDTQYF. In DNA, the CDR3 is TGTGCCAGCAGCGTAGCCGCCGGGACTAGCACATCTCTGTCGGATACGCAGTATTTT.

The V and J genes are TRBV6-1 and TRBJ2-5; 7 bases are a match to TRBD2. Germline CDR1 reads MNHNS; CDR2 reads SASEGT. The J segment lost 5 bases and the V segment lost 7 bases, leaving 16 bases of the junction unmatched. The CDR3 extends over 16 amino acids. The CDR3 bases are TGTGCCAGCACCCCGTTGGCGGGAGTAGGCCGGGAGACCCAGTACTTC. It encodes CASTPLAGVGRETQYF.